This T cell receptor beta chain was profiled in a study of T cell repertoires in ileal Crohn's disease. This CDR3 region has 12 residues. V shed 7 bases and J shed 1 base, with 10 bases lying between them. CDR1 and CDR2 (germline): SQVTM, ANQGSEA. The data were produced by immunoSEQ multiplex PCR, yet TCRdb's version contains in-frame clones alone and is incomplete. The sample yields about 5,000 clones, about three quarters seen once. Source material: ileal tissue. The genes are TRBV29-1 and TRBJ1-2, with D tentatively TRBD1 (5 bases). This receptor was taken from an adult with Crohn's disease. CDR3 sequence (DNA): TGCAGCGGGACAAGTCTTAACTATGGCTACACCTTC. Protein sequence: CSGTSLNYGYTF.